This T cell receptor beta chain was observed in a study of shared clonotypes between healthy human individuals. Study overall: The study used three CD4 naive, three CD4 memory, two CD8 naive and one CD8 memory plate per donor. Regarding the study as a whole: Among non-shared clonotypes, generation probabilities were lower than among those shared by all four donors. About 5% was the fraction of naive CD4 clonotypes found shared across several donors.

This clone is a singleton in its sample. Its antigen is unknown. Using immunoSEQ multiplex PCR, the repertoire was profiled, and TCRdb retains in-frame clones only, with some absent. The sample contains 1.5 million to 1.9 million clones, roughly 98% of which appear only once. Everyone who donated was a Caucasian adult who lived in Nashville, Tennessee. The TCR was taken from a man aged 25-45 years in good health. The sample was naive CD4+ T cells sorted from blood. Sample subset: CD45RA+ positively selected.

CDR3 DNA sequence: TGTGCCAGCAGCTTAGCTGTCGCGGGGGAGACCCAGTACTTC. Encoded protein: CASSLAVAGETQYF. J is TRBJ2-5 and V is TRBV11-2; D is perhaps TRBD2 (6 bases). V was shortened by 1 base and J by 5 bases, with 11 bases between the two germline ends. CDR3 size: 14 residues. Germline assignment: CDR1 SGHAT and CDR2 FQNNGV.